The 2 T cell receptor beta chains reported below all come from one sample, sequenced in a study of T cells after posttransplantation cyclophosphamide. TCRdb keeps only in-frame clones here, not all; method: immunoSEQ multiplex PCR. The specimen has 20,000 to 25,000 clones, none found just once. Sample: PBMCs. The receptors originated from a woman aged 55 to 70 in good health, CMV-negative, and a related stem cell transplant donor.

The CDR3 DNA is TGTGCCACCAGCAGAGAACCAAACACAGGTGGGCCTGATACGCAGTATTTT. Its translation: CATSREPNTGGPDTQYF. V and J are TRBV15 and TRBJ2-3; D is perhaps TRBD1 (5 bases). V was clipped by 0 bases and J by 6 bases, with 19 bases between them. This CDR3 has 17 residues. The germline V gene encodes CDR1 LNHNV and CDR2 YYDKDF (reference sequence).

Ten or more counts support this clone. The chain employs TRBV15 and TRBJ1-5; 9 bases align to TRBD1. This CDR3 comprises 15 residues. J was trimmed by 5 bases and V by 5 bases; bases with no gene match: 7. Germline V gene sequence: CDR1 LNHNV, CDR2 YYDKDF (reference sequence). CDR3 in DNA: TGTGCCACCAGCGGACAGGGGTCCCCTTATCAGCCCCAGCATTTT. Its translation: CATSGQGSPYQPQHF.